Below, 18 T cell receptor beta chains from the same sample are listed, as sequenced in a study of molecular identifiers for immune sequencing clone quantification. One entry per CDR3 protein results from TCRdb running MiXCR on the PCR reads. Of over 550,000 distinct CDR3 sequences listed, around 25% were seen once; the top ten hold about 0.73%. Sequenced material: naive CD8+ T cells from blood, with Jurkat cell RNA spiked in. The subset denotes: FACS-sorted CD8+CD4-CCR7+CD45RA+ naive T cells. The receptors were gathered from a human donor in good health. Some libraries in this study had Jurkat cell RNA spiked in.

This chain connects TRBV23-1 to TRBJ2-7; no firm D call. TRBV23-1 is designated an ORF whose function remains uncertain. V was clipped by 4 bases and J by 1 base, with 17 bases between them. This CDR3 spans 16 amino acids. This CDR3 is CASSPTLQPGSYEQYF. The CDR3, as DNA: TGCGCCAGCAGTCCCACTTTACAGCCTGGGTCCTACGAGCAGTACTTC.

This clonotype was seen more than once but under ten times. The genes are TRBV30 and TRBJ2-1; maybe TRBD1 (5 bases). V lost 3 bases and J lost 4, with 22 bases in between. Germline CDR1 and CDR2: GTSNPN and SVGIG (reference sequence). The CDR3 spans 17 residues. The CDR3 loop reads CAWSEKRYDDSYNEQFF. CDR3 coding DNA: TGTGCCTGGAGCGAAAAACGATACGATGACAGTTACAATGAGCAGTTCTTC.

This clonotype was seen a handful of times. The chain uses TRBV29-1 and TRBJ1-1; D possibly corresponds to TRBD1 (6 bases). This CDR3 is built from 17 residues. Germline CDR1 and CDR2: SQVTM and ANQGSEA. V was pared by 3 bases and J by 1 base, with 21 bases between. The CDR3: CSVDPLRNRVWNTEAFF. Here the CDR3 DNA reads TGCAGCGTTGACCCCCTCCGGAACAGGGTATGGAACACTGAAGCTTTCTTT. Using reference TRBV29-1 and TRBJ1-1 for the parts outside the CDR3, the full variable domain is SAVISQKPSRDICQRGTSLTIQCQVDSQVTMMFWYRQQPGQSLTLIATANQGSEATYESGFVIDKFPISRPNLTFSTLTVSNMSPEDSSIYLCSVDPLRNRVWNTEAFFGQGTRLTVV.

The V gene is TRBV30, the J gene TRBJ2-3, with 11 bases that match TRBD1. Trimming removed 2 bases from V and 5 bases from J; junction bases left unmatched: 6. CDR1 is GTSNPN and CDR2 is SVGIG in the germline V gene (reference sequence). This CDR3 spans 15 amino acids. Here the CDR3 DNA reads TGTGCCTGGAGTACCGGGACAGGGGGTGGAGATACGCAGTATTTT. It specifies CAWSTGTGGGDTQYF.

V gene TRBV27 combines with J gene TRBJ2-7, with D possibly called TRBD1 or TRBD2 (5 bases each). Germline assignment: CDR1 MNHEY and CDR2 SMNVEV (reference sequence). The CDR3 extends over 14 amino acids. Trimming shortened V by 5 bases and J by 5 bases, and 16 bases separated the two germline ends. CDR3 residues: CASSNHGADHEQYF. The CDR3 bases are TGTGCCAGCAGTAACCACGGGGCTGACCACGAGCAGTACTTC.

This clonotype was seen once. Germline is not matched at one junction end, which may reflect a read error. The chain recombines TRBV20-1 with TRBJ2-7; a weak D match, TRBD1 (6 bases). The V gene's germline CDR1 is DFQATT and CDR2 SNEGSKA (reference sequence). The length of the CDR3 is 15 residues. The CDR3 loop is CSARPFSGAYYERYF. CDR3 DNA: TGCAGTGCTAGGCCTTTCTCAGGGGCCTACTACGAGCGGTACTTC.

This clonotype was seen once. This may come from a read error, since a much larger clone is one base off. The rearrangement links TRBV20-1 to TRBJ2-7, with 9 bases identical to TRBD1. This CDR3 spans 14 amino acids. V lost 1 base, J lost 4 bases, and 5 bases stayed unmatched. Germline V gene sequence: CDR1 DFQATT, CDR2 SNEGSKA (reference sequence). CDR3 nucleotides: TGCAGTGCTAGAGGTGAACAGGGGGCTTACGAGCAGTACTTC. It translates to CSARGEQGAYEQYF.

The V call is TRBV7-6, the J call TRBJ2-1, with D possibly being TRBD1 (6 bases). Germline values: CDR1 SGHVS, CDR2 FNYEAQ. The CDR3 loop spans 15 amino acids. The ends were cut back, 4 bases at V and 5 bases at J, with 15 bases in the middle. This CDR3 is CASSSYGQSNNEQFF. CDR3 nucleotides: TGTGCCAGCAGCTCCTACGGACAGAGTAACAATGAGCAGTTCTTC.

This clonotype has a count of ten or more. The J gene is TRBJ2-7, the V gene TRBV6-1; D is ambiguous. This CDR3 comprises 13 residues. Per germline, CDR1 MNHNS and CDR2 SASEGT. The ends were cut back, 3 bases at V and 6 bases at J, with 12 bases in the middle. In nucleotides, the CDR3 is TGTGCCAGCAGTGACGTAGGGCTGGGCGAGCAGTACTTC. Its protein product is CASSDVGLGEQYF.

The rearrangement uses TRBV12-3 or TRBV12-4 and TRBJ2-1; TRBD2 agrees at 13 bases. The CDR3 loop spans 19 amino acids. The ends lost 5 bases at V and 8 bases at J; junction bases unmatched: 18. CDR3 loop: CASSPGGPRTSGSIDEQFF. The CDR3 region has the DNA TGTGCCAGCAGTCCGGGGGGGCCAAGGACTAGCGGGAGTATCGATGAGCAGTTCTTC.

This clonotype was seen at least ten times. The chain employs TRBV7-2 and TRBJ2-3; TRBD1 agrees at 7 bases. V shed 4 bases, J shed 0 bases, and the junction held 4 bases outside the gene matches. The V gene's germline CDR1 is SGHTA and CDR2 FQGNSA. This CDR3 spans 15 amino acids. CDR3: CASSSTGMSTDTQYF. The CDR3 DNA follows: TGTGCCAGCAGCTCGACAGGGATGAGCACAGATACGCAGTATTTT.

This clonotype was found many times. The V call is TRBV4-1, the J call TRBJ1-1; no clear D gene. CDR1 MGHRA and CDR2 YSYEKL come from the germline V gene. The germline V and J ends were trimmed by 0 bases and 0 bases, with 8 bases remaining between them. CDR3 size: 15 residues. CDR3 DNA sequence: TGCGCCAGCAGCCAAGACGAAGGTTTGAACACTGAAGCTTTCTTT. Protein: CASSQDEGLNTEAFF.

This clonotype was counted at least ten times. The junction departs from the called germline gene at one end, perhaps through a read error. The chain joins TRBV19 to TRBJ1-1; D call uncertain. Germline CDR1 and CDR2: LNHDA and SQIVND (reference sequence). The CDR3 consists of 13 residues. CDR3: CASSTHLNTEAFF. The CDR3 DNA reads TGTGCCAGCAGTACACACCTGAACACTGAAGCTTTCTTT.

Notes on this clonotype: It may be a read error: a sequence one base away is much more abundant. The CDR3 carries no conserved terminal phenylalanine or tryptophan, so it likely arises from a read error. The J gene is TRBJ2-3, the V gene TRBV30; D might be TRBD1 (5 bases). The CDR3 length is 15 residues. Trimming removed 4 bases at V and 4 bases at J, with 18 bases between. Germline assignment: CDR1 GTSNPN and CDR2 SVGIG (reference sequence). In nucleotides, the CDR3 is TGTGCCTGGACGCGGTTGGCAGGGTGGGCAGATACGCAGTATCTT. Its protein is CAWTRLAGWADTQYL.

This clonotype was counted only a few times. This chain uses TRBV12-3 or TRBV12-4 with TRBJ2-1, with a tentative D call TRBD1 (6 bases). V lost 4 bases and J 7 bases, leaving 23 bases between the germline ends. This CDR3 is built from 17 residues. The CDR3 DNA is TGTGCCAGCAGTTCCAAATACAGGGCGCCCCCGACGAATGAGCAGTTCTTC. Translated, it gives CASSSKYRAPPTNEQFF.

As concerns this clonotype: One base away lies a much larger clone, so this may be a sequencing read error. The J gene is TRBJ1-1, the V gene TRBV4-1; TRBD1 agrees at 10 bases. The CDR3 loop spans 15 amino acids. Germline V CDR1 and CDR2: MGHRA, YSYEKL. The ends lost 2 bases at V and 4 bases at J; junction bases unmatched: 4. The CDR3 bases are TGCGCCAGCAGCCAATGGACAGGGGGTCGCACTGAAGCTTTCTTT. Encoded protein: CASSQWTGGRTEAFF.

As regards this clonotype: A clone one base away is much larger, so this may be a read error. The chain links TRBV29-1 to TRBJ2-3; either TRBD1 or TRBD2 may fit D (5 bases each). Trimming took off 8 bases at V and 4 bases at J, with 16 bases between the two ends. CDR3 length equals 13 residues. The V gene's germline CDR1 is SQVTM and CDR2 ANQGSEA. The CDR3 nucleotides read TGCAGCCATGGGGCAGAGGGCTCAGATACGCAGTATTTT. Its translation is CSHGAEGSDTQYF.

About this clonotype: Given a much more abundant clone one base away, this may be a read error. This sequence joins TRBV30 and TRBJ2-1, with D perhaps matching TRBD1 (6 bases). The length of the CDR3 is 16 residues. Per the germline V gene, CDR1 is GTSNPN and CDR2 is SVGIG (reference sequence). The CDR3 here is CAWRPTGQFSYNEQLF. The CDR3 DNA follows: TGTGCCTGGAGACCTACAGGACAGTTCTCCTACAATGAGCAGCTCTTC.